The source of this T cell receptor beta chain is a study of cytomegalovirus exposure and HLA in healthy donors. Overall study context: As released early, the data held about 85 million unique TCRs from HLA-typed donors. Regarding the study as a whole: Later analysis found that TCR beta chains associated with HLA were more clonally expanded than other, equally common chains. The authors considered a cluster of highly shared sequence variants likely to be a sequencing artifact.

A word on this clone: The antigen remains undetermined.

Germline-derived CDR1 and CDR2 are DFQATT and SNEGSKA (reference sequence). After removal of 6 bases from V and 8 bases from J, the junction contained 3 bases not matched to a gene. The CDR3 runs 11 residues. The PCR contained 60 Vbeta and 13 Jbeta primers. Sequenced by immunoSEQ multiplex PCR; TCRdb stores in-frame clones only, minus some. Of roughly 65,000 clones listed, roughly two thirds are singletons. The sequence was collected from a man between 35 and 55 years old in good health and CMV-seropositive. The chain recombines TRBV20-1 with TRBJ1-2, with 10 bases aligning to TRBD1. Sequenced sample: PBMCs. The CDR3 loop is CSATTGGGYTF. CDR3 bases: TGCAGTGCCACGACAGGGGGCGGCTACACCTTC.